The following is a T cell receptor (beta chain) sequence with its context. This sample stems from a study of neoadjuvant nivolumab and ipilimumab in lung cancer. Sequenced by immunoSEQ multiplex PCR; TCRdb stores in-frame clones only, minus some. Of about 30,000 clones detected, about 83% appear once; the ten largest clones hold 4% to 6%. The CDR3 runs to 14 residues. V dropped 1 base and J dropped 7; count of bases not matched to a gene: 0. CDR1 and CDR2 from the germline V gene are GTSNPN and SVGIG (reference sequence). The TCR originated in an adult with non-small cell lung cancer. The chain has TRBV30 and TRBJ1-6, with 11 bases matching TRBD1. The sequencing used tumor tissue, collected after neoadjuvant nivolumab, alone or with ipilimumab, at or shortly before surgery. CDR3 bases: TGTGCCTGGAGTGGGGACAGGGGGAATTCACCCCTCCACTTT. It is translated as CAWSGDRGNSPLHF.